This TCR beta chain was documented in a study of Graves' ophthalmopathy and Graves' hyperthyroidism. Study at large: Stable hyperthyroidism was defined by absence of ophthalmopathy within 18 months of follow-up.

This clonotype was recorded once. As the template, RNA transcripts were used to amplify TCR beta CDR3 regions. After a first-round RT-PCR with HTBI primers, a second-round multiplex PCR was run. MiXCR was run by TCRdb on the multiplex PCR reads, yielding one entry per CDR3 protein. The sample records 500,000 to 600,000 distinct CDR3 sequences, less than 45% being singletons. The CDR3 extends over 13 amino acids. Germline CDR1 SGHTA, CDR2 FQGNSA. The V gene lost 0 bases and the J gene lost 14 bases, with 16 bases spanning the gap. Physicians reached a diagnosis by relying on clinical symptoms, serum thyroxine, TRAb, thyroid ultrasound and orbital computed tomography.

The chain is built from TRBV7-2 and TRBJ2-5; maybe TRBD1 (5 bases). The receptor's source is an adult man with Graves' hyperthyroidism. Sequencing used peripheral blood or thyroid tissue (not recorded which). The CDR3, as DNA: TGTGCCAGCAGCTTAGCGTGGGAACAGGCCGTATACTTC. Translation gives CASSLAWEQAVYF.